The clone carrying this T cell receptor beta chain was detected only a few times. Antigen: not known. Other DNA sequences in this sample translate to the same CDR3. This specimen belongs to a study of lymphopenia after photon versus proton radiotherapy. The data were produced by immunoSEQ multiplex PCR, yet TCRdb's version contains in-frame clones alone and is incomplete. The data contain some 42,000 clones, around 86% of them singletons. Regarding the study as a whole: A bigger post-nadir fall in TCR diversity correlated inversely with survival time in deceased patients.

Germline V CDR1 and CDR2: MDHEN, SYDVKM. The CDR3 sequence is 11 residues long. Trimming removed 4 bases from V and 2 bases from J, with 2 bases in between. This receptor was obtained from a woman in her 70s with pancreatic cancer. This sequence joins TRBV28 and TRBJ1-1; unclear D gene. Sequenced here: peripheral blood, sampled from a patient treated with proton-based radiotherapy. CDR3 in amino acids: CASSSNTEAFF. CDR3 DNA sequence: TGTGCCAGCAGTTCAAACACTGAAGCTTTCTTT.